Following are 32 T cell receptor beta chains from one sample sequenced in a study of blood T cell repertoires in COVID-19 (dated by TCRdb to 2018 to 2021). The library relied on the immunoSEQ multiplex PCR assay. TCRdb retrieved this table from immuneACCESS and kept in-frame rearrangements only. Not all clones are present; in checked studies, unresolved V genes account for under half, and no reason is known for the remainder. The sample table shows approximately 230,000 clones, and 84% are seen once. About 20% of the sample lies in the top ten. Sequenced material: peripheral blood. These receptors all come from a man aged 25-45 years with active or convalescent COVID-19.

V gene TRBV27 combines with J gene TRBJ2-5; 11 bases align to TRBD1. Germline CDR1 is MNHEY and CDR2 is SMNVEV (reference sequence). This CDR3 is 15 amino acids long. V shed 5 bases, J shed 7 bases, and the junction held 9 bases outside the gene matches. CDR3 sequence (DNA): TGTGCCAGCAGTCGGACAGGGGGCGGGTCAGGGACCCAGTACTTC. Translated, it gives CASSRTGGGSGTQYF.

The chain recombines TRBV4-1 with TRBJ2-2; D is unclear. Germline loops: CDR1 MGHRA, CDR2 YSYEKL. The CDR3 sequence is 18 residues long. V lost 1 base to trimming and J lost 0 bases, with 15 bases between them. The CDR3 here is CASSQAPFIAANTGELFF. The DNA of the CDR3 is TGCGCCAGCAGCCAAGCCCCCTTCATTGCGGCGAACACCGGGGAGCTGTTTTTT.

This chain connects TRBV30 to TRBJ2-7; the match to TRBD1 covers 10 bases. Germline V gene data show CDR1 as GTSNPN and CDR2 as SVGIG (reference sequence). V lost 5 bases, J lost 1 base, and 8 bases stayed unmatched. The CDR3 sequence is 15 residues long. The CDR3 loop is CAWADSGQGSYEQYF. The CDR3 DNA reads TGTGCCTGGGCTGATTCGGGACAGGGGTCCTACGAGCAGTACTTC.

A note on this clone: Distinct nucleotide sequences in the sample also encode this CDR3. This chain uses TRBV29-1 with TRBJ1-1; D gene unclear. The germline CDR1 and CDR2 sequences are SQVTM and ANQGSEA. V lost 4 bases and J 0 bases, leaving 3 bases between the germline ends. The CDR3 contains 11 residues. The CDR3 here is CSVAVNTEAFF. The CDR3 DNA sequence: TGCAGCGTTGCAGTGAACACTGAAGCTTTCTTT.

The rearrangement uses TRBV7-2 and TRBJ1-2; a possible D gene is TRBD1 (5 bases). Trimming shortened V by 4 bases and J by 8 bases, and 17 bases separated the two germline ends. CDR3 size: 14 residues. Per germline, CDR1 SGHTA and CDR2 FQGNSA. The CDR3 nucleotides are TGTGCCAGCAGCTCCGACCAGGGTATGGGCGGCTACACCTTC. The encoded protein is CASSSDQGMGGYTF.

The chain couples TRBV5-8 to TRBJ1-1; D may be TRBD1 (5 bases). Trimming left V 1 base short and J 1 base short, with 8 bases between. The V gene's germline CDR1 is SGHTS and CDR2 YDEGEE. This CDR3 is 14 amino acids long. CDR3 bases: TGTGCCAGCAGCTTGTTCCAGGGGAACACTGAAGCTTTCTTT. Its translation: CASSLFQGNTEAFF. Full variable domain (outside the CDR3, taken from reference TRBV5-8 and TRBJ1-1): EAGVTQSPTHLIKTRGQQATLRCSPISGHTSVYWYQQALGLGLQFLLWYDEGEERNRGNFPPRFSGRQFPNYSSELNVNALELEDSALYLCASSLFQGNTEAFFGQGTRLTVV.

The rearrangement joins TRBV28 to TRBJ1-5; a possible D gene is TRBD1 (5 bases). The V gene's germline CDR1 is MDHEN and CDR2 SYDVKM. V was pared by 6 bases and J by 3 bases, with 12 bases between. CDR3 length: 14 residues. The CDR3: CASSQRQTNQPQHF. The DNA of the CDR3 is TGTGCCAGCAGCCAAAGACAGACCAATCAGCCCCAGCATTTT.

V and J are TRBV28 and TRBJ1-2; weak D call: TRBD1 (5 bases). Trimming cost V 6 bases and J 4 bases, with 12 bases left between them. CDR1 MDHEN and CDR2 SYDVKM come from the germline V gene. The CDR3 runs to 13 residues. The DNA for the CDR3 is TGTGCCAGCAGCTCCGACAGTACCTATGGCTACACCTTC. It encodes CASSSDSTYGYTF.

This clone was observed a handful of times. The rearrangement uses TRBV6-5 and TRBJ1-2; 7 bases match TRBD1. The CDR3 consists of 13 residues. The J segment lost 1 base and the V segment lost 6 bases, leaving 2 bases of the junction unmatched. Germline V gene lookup returns CDR1 MNHEY and CDR2 SVGAGI. The CDR3 is CASRTGSNYGYTF. For the CDR3, the DNA is TGTGCCAGCAGGACAGGGAGTAACTATGGCTACACCTTC.

J is TRBJ1-4 and V is TRBV4-3; no firm D call. CDR3 length: 15 residues. Deletions cut 3 bases from V and 13 bases from J, with 21 bases between. Germline V gene data show CDR1 as LGHNA and CDR2 as YSLEER. The CDR3 region is CASSQTLTKRGTLFF. The CDR3, as DNA: TGCGCCAGCAGCCAGACTTTGACAAAGCGGGGAACACTGTTTTTT.

J is TRBJ2-7 and V is TRBV27; the D gene is possibly TRBD1 (6 bases). The CDR3 is made up of 13 amino acids. The germline V gene has CDR1 MNHEY and CDR2 SMNVEV (reference sequence). V lost 6 bases to trimming and J lost 3 bases, with 12 bases between them. The chain's CDR3 is CASSRTVFYEQYF. The CDR3 region has the DNA TGTGCCAGCAGCCGGACAGTCTTCTACGAGCAGTACTTC.

The CDR3 region has the DNA TGTGCCAGCAGCCATTTCAATCAGCCCCAGCATTTT. This translates into CASSHFNQPQHF. The chain is built from TRBV6-5 and TRBJ1-5; D is unresolved. Germline CDR1 and CDR2: MNHEY and SVGAGI. The V gene lost 6 bases and the J gene lost 3 bases, with 6 bases spanning the gap. The CDR3 loop spans 12 amino acids.

This rearrangement joins TRBV3-1 (or the pseudogene TRBV3-2) to TRBJ1-2, with 9 positions matching TRBD1. CDR1 and CDR2 (germline): LGHDT, YNNKEL (reference sequence). The CDR3 sequence is 14 residues long. V lost 4 bases, J lost 2 bases, and 2 bases stayed unmatched. The CDR3 DNA sequence: TGTGCCAGCAGCCCCGGACAGGGGAACTATGGCTACACCTTC. It codes for CASSPGQGNYGYTF.

The chain carries TRBV6-2 or TRBV6-3 and TRBJ2-7, with 8 bases fitting TRBD1. Looked up from germline, CDR1 is MNHEY and CDR2 is SVGEGT. V lost 2 bases to trimming and J lost 6 bases; unmatched junction nucleotides: 6. The CDR3 contains 14 residues. This chain's CDR3 is CASSYTTGTGEQYF. Written as DNA, the CDR3 is TGTGCCAGCAGTTACACGACCGGGACAGGCGAGCAGTACTTC.

The chain recombines TRBV5-6 with TRBJ2-3, with no clear D. Per the germline V gene, CDR1 is SGHDT and CDR2 is YYEEEE. The CDR3 covers 15 residues. V lost 4 bases, J lost 2 bases, and 14 bases lay in between. The CDR3 is CASSQTPWYTDTQYF. DNA of the CDR3: TGTGCCAGCAGCCAGACACCGTGGTACACAGATACGCAGTATTTT.

V usage is TRBV27 and J usage is TRBJ2-3; TRBD2 agrees at 10 bases. Germline V lookup: CDR1 MNHEY, CDR2 SMNVEV (reference sequence). V was pared by 5 bases and J by 4 bases, with 12 bases of the junction left unmatched. CDR3 length: 17 amino acids. As DNA, the CDR3 is TGTGCCAGCAGTAGGGCTAGCGGGAGAGGCAGGGCAGATACGCAGTATTTT. Translated: CASSRASGRGRADTQYF.

V is TRBV28 and J is TRBJ2-1; unclear D gene. The germline V gene has CDR1 MDHEN and CDR2 SYDVKM. The CDR3 contains 15 residues. V was shortened by 5 bases and J by 0 bases, with 11 bases between the two germline ends. DNA for the CDR3: TGTGCCAGCAGTATTCACACCCGCTCCTACAATGAGCAGTTCTTC. Protein sequence: CASSIHTRSYNEQFF.

The chain links TRBV4-3 to TRBJ2-3; a weak D match, TRBD2 (5 bases). V shed 1 base and J shed 3 bases, with 14 bases lying between them. Per the germline V gene, CDR1 is LGHNA and CDR2 is YSLEER. This CDR3 is 16 amino acids long. As DNA, the CDR3 is TGCGCCAGCAGCCAAGGTCTTACGTGGGAGACAGATACGCAGTATTTT. Translation: CASSQGLTWETDTQYF.

The rearrangement uses TRBV6-5 and TRBJ1-5; TRBD1 is a possible D gene (5 bases). The CDR3 consists of 15 residues. Germline values: CDR1 MNHEY, CDR2 SVGAGI. Trimming took 0 bases from V and 4 from J, leaving 10 bases between them. The CDR3 coding sequence is TGTGCCAGCAGTTACTCGGGGCAGGGTAATCAGCCCCAGCATTTT. Amino acid sequence: CASSYSGQGNQPQHF.

The chain is built from TRBV7-2 and TRBJ2-4; possible D gene TRBD1, 6 bases. The germline V and J ends were trimmed by 5 bases and 8 bases, with 19 bases remaining between them. CDR1 SGHTA and CDR2 FQGNSA come from the germline V gene. The CDR3 spans 15 residues. The CDR3: CASSQDSYIGYIQYF. In nucleotides, the CDR3 is TGTGCCAGCAGCCAGGACAGCTACATAGGGTACATTCAGTACTTC. Full variable domain (remainder filled in from reference TRBV7-2 and TRBJ2-4): GAGVSQSPSNKVTEKGKDVELRCDPISGHTALYWYRQSLGQGLEFLIYFQGNSAPDKSGLPSDRFSAERTGGSVSTLTIQRTQQEDSAVYLCASSQDSYIGYIQYFGAGTRLSVL.

The V and J genes are TRBV3-1 (or the pseudogene TRBV3-2) and TRBJ2-2; TRBD2 aligns across 10 bases. This CDR3 has 17 amino acids. The V segment lost 6 bases and the J segment 0 bases; nucleotides outside the gene matches: 7. The germline V gene has CDR1 LGHDT and CDR2 YNNKEL (reference sequence). The CDR3 coding sequence is TGTGCCAGCAGGGCTAGCGGGGGATTGGCGAACACCGGGGAGCTGTTTTTT. It translates to CASRASGGLANTGELFF.

The chain employs TRBV5-1 and TRBJ1-2, with 8 bases matching TRBD1. The germline CDR1 and CDR2 sequences are SGHRS and YFSETQ. Trimming removed 7 bases from V and 6 bases from J; junction bases left unmatched: 8. The CDR3 length is 13 residues. The CDR3 DNA reads TGCGCCAGCGGACAGGGTGGGTTTAATGGCTACACCTTC. Its translation is CASGQGGFNGYTF. Full variable domain (outside the CDR3, taken from reference TRBV5-1 and TRBJ1-2): KAGVTQTPRYLIKTRGQQVTLSCSPISGHRSVSWYQQTPGQGLQFLFEYFSETQRNKGNFPGRFSGRQFSNSRSEMNVSTLELGDSALYLCASGQGGFNGYTFGSGTRLTVV.

The CDR3 DNA follows: TGTGCCAGCAGCCAAGGTCTGGGCCCCTACGAGCAGTACTTC. Its translation is CASSQGLGPYEQYF. The chain combines TRBV14 with TRBJ2-7; D gene unclear. V shed 1 base and J shed 2 bases, with 9 bases lying between them. The CDR3 runs 14 residues. Germline loops: CDR1 SGHDN, CDR2 FVKESK.

V usage is TRBV5-1 and J usage is TRBJ1-1; tentative D call: TRBD1 (5 bases). The germline CDR1 and CDR2 sequences are SGHRS and YFSETQ. CDR3 length equals 14 residues. V was cut by 4 bases and J by 0 bases, with 10 bases left in between. The CDR3 reads CASSAQGVNTEAFF. CDR3 DNA: TGCGCCAGCAGCGCCCAAGGGGTGAACACTGAAGCTTTCTTT.

The chain recombines TRBV7-2 with TRBJ1-4; D not resolved. In germline, CDR1 is SGHTA, CDR2 FQGNSA. CDR3 length equals 15 residues. Deletions cut 3 bases from V and 5 bases from J, with 13 bases between. The CDR3 loop reads CASSLGMGVNEKLFF. In DNA, the CDR3 is TGTGCCAGCAGCTTGGGTATGGGCGTAAATGAAAAACTGTTTTTT.

This rearrangement joins TRBV27 to TRBJ2-7, with a tentative D call TRBD1 (6 bases). Per germline, CDR1 MNHEY and CDR2 SMNVEV (reference sequence). V was shortened by 3 bases and J by 2 bases, with 11 bases between the two germline ends. The CDR3 runs 14 residues. CDR3 loop: CASSFGTKPYEQYF. In DNA, the CDR3 is TGTGCCAGCAGTTTCGGGACAAAACCCTACGAGCAGTACTTC.

The V call is TRBV7-6, the J call TRBJ1-6; 7 nucleotides match TRBD1. Germline lookup yields CDR1 SGHVS and CDR2 FNYEAQ. Trimming removed 5 bases from V and 7 bases from J; junction bases left unmatched: 14. This CDR3 spans 17 amino acids. The CDR3 reads CASSAQRPGTVNSPLHF. The CDR3 coding sequence is TGTGCCAGCAGCGCACAGCGGCCCGGGACAGTCAATTCACCCCTCCACTTT.

This clone has a handful of counts. The chain has TRBV18 and TRBJ2-1; 11 nucleotides match TRBD2. This CDR3 has 14 residues. The junction had 3 bases not matched to a gene; V was cut back by 5 bases and J by 6 bases. Per germline, CDR1 KGHSH and CDR2 LQKENI. The CDR3 spells CASSYTSGGNEQFF. DNA for the CDR3: TGTGCCAGCTCATACACTAGCGGGGGCAATGAGCAGTTCTTC.

This chain joins TRBV7-9 and TRBJ2-5, with a weak D call TRBD2 (6 bases). CDR1 and CDR2 (germline): SEHNR, FQNEAQ (reference sequence). Trimming stripped 2 bases from V and 7 bases from J, with 11 bases between. This CDR3 has 13 amino acids. The CDR3 DNA reads as TGTGCCAGCAGCTTATGGCGGGGTCTGACCCAGTACTTC. This gives the protein CASSLWRGLTQYF.

The chain carries TRBV10-2 and TRBJ2-3; 7 bases line up with TRBD2. V was clipped by 2 bases and J by 0 bases; unmatched bases: 5. CDR1 WSHSY and CDR2 SAAADI come from the germline V gene. There are 16 residues in the CDR3. CDR3 sequence (DNA): TGCGCCAGCAGTGAGGGGCTAGCGGTCAGCACAGATACGCAGTATTTT. Its protein is CASSEGLAVSTDTQYF.

V is TRBV24-1 and J is TRBJ1-2; D is undetermined. Trimming removed 3 bases at V and 7 bases at J, with 11 bases between. Germline V gene data show CDR1 as KGHDR and CDR2 as SFDVKD. The CDR3 totals 13 residues. The CDR3 region has the DNA TGTGCCACCAGTGATGGCCCTCTCTCTGGCTACACCTTC. Translating gives CATSDGPLSGYTF.

This chain links TRBV28 with TRBJ1-1; D is ambiguous. CDR3 length: 15 amino acids. CDR1 is MDHEN, CDR2 SYDVKM, per germline. Trimming stripped 4 bases from V and 2 bases from J, with 14 bases between. DNA for the CDR3: TGTGCCAGCAGTTCTCACAGATCGGGAAACACTGAAGCTTTCTTT. Protein product: CASSSHRSGNTEAFF.